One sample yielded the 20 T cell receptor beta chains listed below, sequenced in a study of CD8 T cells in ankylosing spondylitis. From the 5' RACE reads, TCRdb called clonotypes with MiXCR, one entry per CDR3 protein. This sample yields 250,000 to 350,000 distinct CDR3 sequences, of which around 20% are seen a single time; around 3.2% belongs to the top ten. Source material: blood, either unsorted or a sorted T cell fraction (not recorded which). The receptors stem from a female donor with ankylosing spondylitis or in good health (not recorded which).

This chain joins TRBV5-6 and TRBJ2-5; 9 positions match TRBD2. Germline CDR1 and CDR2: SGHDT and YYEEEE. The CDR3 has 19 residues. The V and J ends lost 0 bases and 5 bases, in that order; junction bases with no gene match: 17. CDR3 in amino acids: CASSLVWGLAGDRRETQYF. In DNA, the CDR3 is TGTGCCAGCAGCTTGGTCTGGGGGTTAGCGGGAGACCGAAGGGAGACCCAGTACTTC.

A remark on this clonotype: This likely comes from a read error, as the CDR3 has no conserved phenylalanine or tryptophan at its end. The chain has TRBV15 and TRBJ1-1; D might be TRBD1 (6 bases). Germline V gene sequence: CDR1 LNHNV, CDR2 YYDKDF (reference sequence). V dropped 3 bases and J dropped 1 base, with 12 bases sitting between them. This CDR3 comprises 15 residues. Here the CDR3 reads CATSREQGPNTEAFS. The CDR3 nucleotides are TGTGCCACCAGCAGGGAACAGGGTCCGAACACTGAAGCTTTCTCT.

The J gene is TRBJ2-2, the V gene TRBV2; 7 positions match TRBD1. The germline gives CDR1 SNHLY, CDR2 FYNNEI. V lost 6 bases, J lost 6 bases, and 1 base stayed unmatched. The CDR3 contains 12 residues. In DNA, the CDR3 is TGTGCCAGCAGGACAGGGTCCGGGGAGCTGTTTTTT. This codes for CASRTGSGELFF.

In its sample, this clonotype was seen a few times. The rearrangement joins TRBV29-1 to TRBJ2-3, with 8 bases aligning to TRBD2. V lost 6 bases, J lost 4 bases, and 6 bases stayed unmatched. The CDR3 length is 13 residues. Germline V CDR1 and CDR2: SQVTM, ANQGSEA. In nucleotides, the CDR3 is TGCAGCGTCTGCCCGACTAGCGCAGATACGCAGTATTTT. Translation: CSVCPTSADTQYF.

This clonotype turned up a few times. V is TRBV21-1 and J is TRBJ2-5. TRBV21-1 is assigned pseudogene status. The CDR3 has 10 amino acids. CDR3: CASRTETQYF. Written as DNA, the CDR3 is TGTGCCAGCAGAACCGAGACCCAGTACTTC.

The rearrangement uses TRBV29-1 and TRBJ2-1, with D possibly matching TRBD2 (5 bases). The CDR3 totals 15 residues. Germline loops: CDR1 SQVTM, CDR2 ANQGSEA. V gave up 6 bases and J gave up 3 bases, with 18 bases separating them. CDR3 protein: CSVETMERNYNEQFF. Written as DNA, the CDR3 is TGCAGCGTCGAAACGATGGAGCGGAACTACAATGAGCAGTTCTTC.

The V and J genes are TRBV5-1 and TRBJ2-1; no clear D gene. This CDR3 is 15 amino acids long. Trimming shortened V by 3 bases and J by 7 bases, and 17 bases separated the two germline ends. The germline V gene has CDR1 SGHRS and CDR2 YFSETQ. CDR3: CASSSAYLGLNEQFF. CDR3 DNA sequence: TGCGCCAGCAGCTCGGCCTACCTGGGCCTTAATGAGCAGTTCTTC.

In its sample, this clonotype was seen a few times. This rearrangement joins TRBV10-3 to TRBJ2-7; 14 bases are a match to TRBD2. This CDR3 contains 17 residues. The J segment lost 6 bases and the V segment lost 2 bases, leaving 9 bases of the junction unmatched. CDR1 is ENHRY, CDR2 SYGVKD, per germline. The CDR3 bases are TGTGCCATCAGTGAGCCGGGACTAGCGGGAGTAAGTTTCGAGCAGTACTTC. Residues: CAISEPGLAGVSFEQYF.

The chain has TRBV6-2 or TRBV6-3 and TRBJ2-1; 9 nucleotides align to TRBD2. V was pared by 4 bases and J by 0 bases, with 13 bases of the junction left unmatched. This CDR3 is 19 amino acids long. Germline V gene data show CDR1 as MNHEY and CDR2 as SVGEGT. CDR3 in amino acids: CASSSLLAGEWSSYNEQFF. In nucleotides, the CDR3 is TGTGCCAGCAGTTCCCTCTTAGCGGGAGAGTGGAGCTCCTACAATGAGCAGTTCTTC.

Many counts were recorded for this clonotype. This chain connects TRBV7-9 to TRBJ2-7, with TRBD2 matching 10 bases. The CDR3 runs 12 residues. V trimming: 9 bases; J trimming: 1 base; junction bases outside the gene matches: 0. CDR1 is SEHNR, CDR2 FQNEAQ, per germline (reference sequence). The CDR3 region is CASSGRSYEQYF. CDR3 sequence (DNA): TGTGCCAGTAGCGGGAGGTCCTACGAGCAGTACTTC.

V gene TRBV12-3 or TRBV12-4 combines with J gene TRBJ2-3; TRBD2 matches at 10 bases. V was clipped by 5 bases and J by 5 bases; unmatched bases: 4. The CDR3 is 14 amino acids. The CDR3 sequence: CASSASGSGDTQYF. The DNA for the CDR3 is TGTGCCAGCAGTGCTAGCGGGAGCGGAGATACGCAGTATTTT.

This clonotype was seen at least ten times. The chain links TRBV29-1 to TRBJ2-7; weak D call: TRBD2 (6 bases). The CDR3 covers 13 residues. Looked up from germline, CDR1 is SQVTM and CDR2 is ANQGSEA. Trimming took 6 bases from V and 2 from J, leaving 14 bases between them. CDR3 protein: CSVPGLAAYEQYF. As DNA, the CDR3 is TGCAGCGTCCCGGGACTGGCAGCCTACGAGCAGTACTTC.

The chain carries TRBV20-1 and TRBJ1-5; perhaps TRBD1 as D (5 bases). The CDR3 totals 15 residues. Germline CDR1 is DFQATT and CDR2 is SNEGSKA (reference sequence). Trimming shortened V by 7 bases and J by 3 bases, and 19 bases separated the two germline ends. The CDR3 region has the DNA TGCAGTGTCCCAAAACCCGGGGACTTCAATCAGCCCCAGCATTTT. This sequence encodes CSVPKPGDFNQPQHF.

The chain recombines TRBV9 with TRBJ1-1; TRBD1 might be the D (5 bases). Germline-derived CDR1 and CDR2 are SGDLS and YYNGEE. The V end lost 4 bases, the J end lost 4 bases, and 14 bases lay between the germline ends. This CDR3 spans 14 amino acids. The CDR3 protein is CASSPKPGSTEAFF. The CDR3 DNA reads TGTGCCAGCAGCCCAAAACCAGGGAGCACTGAAGCTTTCTTT.

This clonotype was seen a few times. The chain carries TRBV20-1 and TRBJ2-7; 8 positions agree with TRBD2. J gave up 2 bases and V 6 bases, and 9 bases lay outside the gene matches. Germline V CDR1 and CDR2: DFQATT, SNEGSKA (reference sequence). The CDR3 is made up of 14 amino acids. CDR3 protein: CSAEWRLATYEQYF. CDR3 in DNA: TGCAGTGCCGAGTGGAGACTAGCGACCTACGAGCAGTACTTC.

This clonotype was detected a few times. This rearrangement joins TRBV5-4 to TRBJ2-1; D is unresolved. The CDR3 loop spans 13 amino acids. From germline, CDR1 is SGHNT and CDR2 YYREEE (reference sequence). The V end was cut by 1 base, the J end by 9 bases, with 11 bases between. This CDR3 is CASSLLGFGEQFF. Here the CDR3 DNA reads TGTGCCAGCAGCTTGTTGGGCTTTGGTGAGCAGTTCTTC.

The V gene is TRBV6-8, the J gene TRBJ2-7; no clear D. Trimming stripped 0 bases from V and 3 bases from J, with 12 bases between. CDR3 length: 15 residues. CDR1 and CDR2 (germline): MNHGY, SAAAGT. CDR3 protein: CASSYSCQVVYEQYF. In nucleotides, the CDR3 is TGTGCCAGCAGTTACTCGTGCCAGGTAGTCTACGAGCAGTACTTC.

The CDR3 nucleotides are TGTGCCAGCTCAACTCGACAGGGACAGGAGCAGTTCTTC. It codes for CASSTRQGQEQFF. This rearrangement joins TRBV18 to TRBJ2-1, with 7 bases matching TRBD1. This CDR3 is 13 amino acids long. Germline CDR1 reads KGHSH; CDR2 reads LQKENI. V gave up 5 bases and J gave up 10 bases; unmatched junction bases: 8.

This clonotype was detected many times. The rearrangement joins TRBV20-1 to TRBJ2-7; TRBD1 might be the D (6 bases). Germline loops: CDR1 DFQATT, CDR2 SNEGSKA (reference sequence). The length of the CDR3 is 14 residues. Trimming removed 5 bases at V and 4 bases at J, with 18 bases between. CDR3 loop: CSALYRVGIYEQYF. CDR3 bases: TGCAGTGCTCTCTACAGGGTCGGTATATACGAGCAGTACTTC.

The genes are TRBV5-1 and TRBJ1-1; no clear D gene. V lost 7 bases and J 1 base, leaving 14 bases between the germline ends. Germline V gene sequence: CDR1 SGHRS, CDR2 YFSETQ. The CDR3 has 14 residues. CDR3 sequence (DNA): TGCGCCAGCCATCTCGGGGTTTCGAACACTGAAGCTTTCTTT. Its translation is CASHLGVSNTEAFF.